The 7 T cell receptor beta chains below come from one sample, sequenced in a study of blood T cell repertoires in COVID-19. The protocol was immunoSEQ multiplex PCR, while the TCRdb copy is restricted to in-frame clones and leaves out a portion. The sample yields about 110,000 clones, approximately 89% seen once. Sequencing was carried out using peripheral blood. These receptors came from a man aged 45-65 years with active or convalescent COVID-19.

The gene calls are TRBV9 and TRBJ2-7, with 7 bases identical to TRBD1. Germline lookup yields CDR1 SGDLS and CDR2 YYNGEE. CDR3 length: 19 amino acids. V gave up 3 bases and J gave up 6 bases; unmatched junction bases: 24. For the CDR3, the DNA is TGTGCCAGCAGCGGGGGCGACAGGGCCTCTGTTGACTCCTTCTGCGAGCAGTACTTC. It yields the protein CASSGGDRASVDSFCEQYF.

The genes are TRBV15 and TRBJ2-1, with 9 bases aligning to TRBD2. The CDR3 is made up of 15 amino acids. Germline CDR1 is LNHNV and CDR2 is YYDKDF (reference sequence). Trimming removed 0 bases from V and 4 bases from J; junction bases left unmatched: 1. CDR3 protein: CATSRDLAGYNEQFF. The CDR3 DNA is TGTGCCACCAGCAGAGATCTAGCGGGATACAATGAGCAGTTCTTC.

This CDR3 reads CASSLQTNNSPLHF. In DNA form, the CDR3 reads TGTGCCAGCAGCTTGCAGACAAATAATTCACCCCTCCACTTT. The chain recombines TRBV7-2 with TRBJ1-6; D call uncertain. Trimming stripped 3 bases from V and 5 bases from J, with 8 bases between. Germline V gene sequence: CDR1 SGHTA, CDR2 FQGNSA. The CDR3 sequence is 14 residues long.

V is TRBV28 and J is TRBJ1-2, with 10 positions matching TRBD1. Trimming removed 1 base from V and 4 bases from J; junction bases left unmatched: 6. CDR3 length equals 16 residues. Germline V gene lookup returns CDR1 MDHEN and CDR2 SYDVKM. The CDR3: CASSLSGTGEAYGYTF. Here the CDR3 DNA reads TGTGCCAGCAGTTTATCCGGGACAGGGGAGGCCTATGGCTACACCTTC.

Worth noting for this clone: One end of the junction does not line up with germline, which may come from a read error. CDR3 sequence (DNA): TGTGCCAGCAGCCCAAATATACAGGTCTCCGCCACTCCCCAGCACTTC. Translation gives CASSPNIQVSATPQHF. The chain uses TRBV7-8 and TRBJ2-5; possibly TRBD1 for D (5 bases). The CDR3 runs to 16 residues. Germline CDR1 is SGHVS and CDR2 is FQNEAQ.

V usage is TRBV25-1 and J usage is TRBJ2-5; 7 bases are shared with TRBD2. Germline values: CDR1 MGHDK, CDR2 SYGVNS. This CDR3 spans 13 amino acids. The V and J ends lost 6 bases and 4 bases, in that order; junction bases with no gene match: 5. CDR3 coding DNA: TGTGCCAGCAGGAACGGGAGGTCAGAGACCCAGTACTTC. It codes for CASRNGRSETQYF.

V usage is TRBV4-3 and J usage is TRBJ2-2; D unresolved. The CDR3 extends over 16 amino acids. V lost 0 bases and J 1 base, leaving 9 bases between the germline ends. Germline CDR1 reads LGHNA; CDR2 reads YSLEER. The CDR3 reads CASSQDYAQNTGELFF. As DNA, the CDR3 is TGCGCCAGCAGCCAAGATTATGCGCAGAACACCGGGGAGCTGTTTTTT.